The source of this TCR beta chain is a study of blood T cells in healthy people across ages. This clonotype has a handful of counts. Its target is unknown. This CDR3 is built from 11 residues. Per germline, CDR1 SQVTM and CDR2 ANQGSEA. V lost 4 bases and J lost 11; bases outside the gene matches: 7. A sample-barcoded 5' primer and a J-beta primer mix were used in a second PCR of roughly 7 to 11 cycles. Each cDNA molecule, via a template-switch adaptor with 12 random nucleotides, was tagged. TCRdb reprocessed the 5' RACE reads via MiXCR and lists one record per CDR3 protein. Of approximately 960,000 distinct CDR3 sequences in the sample, roughly 29% were seen once. Points from the study as a whole: Diversity was higher, and naive CD4+ cells more numerous, in long-lived donors than in aged donors.

The same specimen was also included in a second study, on T cells of mothers and their children.

The clonotype originates from a woman aged 40 to 49 in good health. What was sequenced was blood. The chain joins TRBV29-1 to TRBJ1-1; TRBD1 aligns across 7 bases. CDR3 residues: CSVVPDRVAFF. The DNA for the CDR3 is TGCAGCGTTGTTCCCGACAGGGTGGCTTTCTTT. Together with reference TRBV29-1 and TRBJ1-1, the CDR3 gives the full variable domain: SAVISQKPSRDICQRGTSLTIQCQVDSQVTMMFWYRQQPGQSLTLIATANQGSEATYESGFVIDKFPISRPNLTFSTLTVSNMSPEDSSIYLCSVVPDRVAFFGQGTRLTVV.